This TCR beta chain was identified during a study of blood T cell repertoires in COVID-19. Study-wide context: Samples of COVID-19 (acute and convalescent) were obtained from the United States, Italy and Spain.

Original methodology: By means of reference gene primer amplification, nucleated cell counts were estimated. Using immunoSEQ multiplex PCR, the repertoire was profiled, and TCRdb retains in-frame clones only, with some absent. V and J calls plus clone size are reproduced from that table; the DNA served to infer D and trimming. The table shows around 95,000 clones, with roughly 87% occurring only once. V gave up 7 bases and J gave up 6 bases, with 13 bases separating them. Germline CDR1 and CDR2: LNHDA and SQIVND (reference sequence). The CDR3 extends over 13 amino acids. This chain uses TRBV19 with TRBJ2-1; weak D call: TRBD1 (6 bases). The clonotype was recovered from a man aged 25-40 years in a cohort sampled during active COVID-19. Sequencing was carried out using peripheral blood. The CDR3: CASNLQGANEQFF. The CDR3, as DNA: TGTGCCAGTAATCTACAGGGTGCCAATGAGCAGTTCTTC.